The entry below describes one T cell receptor (beta chain). V gave up 5 bases and J gave up 6 bases, with 17 bases separating them. Germline CDR1 KGHSH, CDR2 LQKENI. The CDR3 spans 14 residues. This record belongs to a study of cytomegalovirus exposure and HLA in healthy donors. Clones were sequenced by immunoSEQ multiplex PCR, and TCRdb holds only the in-frame ones, with some missing. The table includes around 130,000 clones, roughly nine tenths detected once. The chain uses TRBV18 and TRBJ2-7; tentatively, D is TRBD1 or TRBD2 (6 bases each). The sequencing sample was made of PBMCs. This receptor was obtained from a man aged 25-45 years in good health and CMV-seronegative. CDR3 coding DNA: TGTGCCAGCTCAACACGGGGGCGGACGGGCGAGCAGTACTTC. Protein: CASSTRGRTGEQYF.